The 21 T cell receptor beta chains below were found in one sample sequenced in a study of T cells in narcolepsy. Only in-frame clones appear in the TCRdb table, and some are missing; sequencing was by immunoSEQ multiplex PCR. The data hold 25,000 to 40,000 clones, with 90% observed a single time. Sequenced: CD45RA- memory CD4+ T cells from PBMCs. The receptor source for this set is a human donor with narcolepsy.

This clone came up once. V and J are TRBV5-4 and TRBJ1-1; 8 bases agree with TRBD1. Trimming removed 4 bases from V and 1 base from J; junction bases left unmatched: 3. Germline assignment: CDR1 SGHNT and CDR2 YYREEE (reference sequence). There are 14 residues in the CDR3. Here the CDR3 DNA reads TGTGCCAGCAGCCCGACAGGGGCGAACACTGAAGCTTTCTTT. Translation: CASSPTGANTEAFF.

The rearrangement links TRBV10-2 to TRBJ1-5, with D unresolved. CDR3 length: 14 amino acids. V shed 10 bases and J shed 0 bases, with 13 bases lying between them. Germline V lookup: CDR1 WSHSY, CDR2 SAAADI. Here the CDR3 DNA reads TGCGCCACCTCATCGAAGAATAGCAATCAGCCCCAGCATTTT. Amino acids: CATSSKNSNQPQHF.

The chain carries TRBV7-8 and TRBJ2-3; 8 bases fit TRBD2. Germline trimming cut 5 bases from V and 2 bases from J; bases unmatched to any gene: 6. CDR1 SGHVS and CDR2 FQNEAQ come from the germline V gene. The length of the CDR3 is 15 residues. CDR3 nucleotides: TGTGCCAGCAGCCCTCAAGCGGGAGTCACAGATACGCAGTATTTT. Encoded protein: CASSPQAGVTDTQYF.

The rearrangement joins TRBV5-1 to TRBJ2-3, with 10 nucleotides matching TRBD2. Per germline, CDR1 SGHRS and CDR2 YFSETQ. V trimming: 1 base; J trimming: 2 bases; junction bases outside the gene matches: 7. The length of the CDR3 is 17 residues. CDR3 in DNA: TGCGCCAGCAGCTTGTTGATAGCGGGAGGAGACACAGATACGCAGTATTTT. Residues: CASSLLIAGGDTDTQYF.

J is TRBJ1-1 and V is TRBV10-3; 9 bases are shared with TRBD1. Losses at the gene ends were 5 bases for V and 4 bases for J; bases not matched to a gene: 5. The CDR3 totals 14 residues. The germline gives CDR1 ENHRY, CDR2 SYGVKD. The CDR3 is CAISRGQGVTEAFF. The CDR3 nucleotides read TGTGCCATCAGTCGGGGACAGGGAGTCACTGAAGCTTTCTTT.

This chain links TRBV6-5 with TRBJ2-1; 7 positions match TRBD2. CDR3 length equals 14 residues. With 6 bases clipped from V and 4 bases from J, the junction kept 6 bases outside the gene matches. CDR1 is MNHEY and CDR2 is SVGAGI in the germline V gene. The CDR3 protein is CASSTWGGYNEQFF. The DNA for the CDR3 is TGTGCCAGCAGCACATGGGGGGGGTACAATGAGCAGTTCTTC.

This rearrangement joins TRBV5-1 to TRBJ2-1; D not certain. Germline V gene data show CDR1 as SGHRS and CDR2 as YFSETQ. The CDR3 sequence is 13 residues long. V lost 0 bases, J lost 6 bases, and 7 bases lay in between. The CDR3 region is CASSLEVANEQFF. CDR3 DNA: TGCGCCAGCAGCTTGGAAGTCGCCAATGAGCAGTTCTTC. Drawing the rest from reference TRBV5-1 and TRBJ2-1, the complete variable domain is KAGVTQTPRYLIKTRGQQVTLSCSPISGHRSVSWYQQTPGQGLQFLFEYFSETQRNKGNFPGRFSGRQFSNSRSEMNVSTLELGDSALYLCASSLEVANEQFFGPGTRLTVL.

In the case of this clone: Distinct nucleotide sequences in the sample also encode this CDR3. The DNA of the CDR3 is TGCAGCGTTGAGTTCTCGACAGATACGCAGTATTTT. Protein sequence: CSVEFSTDTQYF. This chain uses TRBV29-1 with TRBJ2-3; D not resolved. This CDR3 spans 12 amino acids. The germline V gene has CDR1 SQVTM and CDR2 ANQGSEA. V dropped 3 bases and J dropped 3 bases, with 7 bases sitting between them.

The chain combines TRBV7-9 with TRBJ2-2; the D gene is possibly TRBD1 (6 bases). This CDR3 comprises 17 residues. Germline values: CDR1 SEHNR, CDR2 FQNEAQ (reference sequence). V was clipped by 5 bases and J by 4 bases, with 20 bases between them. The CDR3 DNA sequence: TGTGCCAGCAGCGCAGGCAGGGGATTCGGGATCACCGGGGAGCTGTTTTTT. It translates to CASSAGRGFGITGELFF. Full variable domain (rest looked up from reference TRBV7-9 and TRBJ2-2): DTGVSQNPRHKITKRGQNVTFRCDPISEHNRLYWYRQTLGQGPEFLTYFQNEAQLEKSRLLSDRFSAERPKGSFSTLEIQRTEQGDSAMYLCASSAGRGFGITGELFFGEGSRLTVL.

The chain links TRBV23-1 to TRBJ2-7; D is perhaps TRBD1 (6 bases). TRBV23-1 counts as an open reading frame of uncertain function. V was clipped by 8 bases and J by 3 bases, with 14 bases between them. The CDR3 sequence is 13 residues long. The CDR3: CASSTGPFYEQYF. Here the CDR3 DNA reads TGCGCCAGCTCGACAGGCCCTTTCTACGAGCAGTACTTC.

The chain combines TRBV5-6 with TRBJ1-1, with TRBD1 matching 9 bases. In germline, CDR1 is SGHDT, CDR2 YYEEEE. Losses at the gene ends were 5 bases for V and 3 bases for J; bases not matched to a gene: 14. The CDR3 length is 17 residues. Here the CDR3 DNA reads TGTGCCAGCAGTCTGCGGGGGACAGGGTGGTGGGACACTGAAGCTTTCTTT. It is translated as CASSLRGTGWWDTEAFF.

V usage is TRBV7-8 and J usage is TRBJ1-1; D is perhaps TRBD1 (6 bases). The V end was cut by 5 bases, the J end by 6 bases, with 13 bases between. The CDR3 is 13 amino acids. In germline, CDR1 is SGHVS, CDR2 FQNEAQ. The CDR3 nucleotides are TGTGCCAGCAGCCTTACAGGGCGGCCTGAAGCTTTCTTT. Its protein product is CASSLTGRPEAFF.

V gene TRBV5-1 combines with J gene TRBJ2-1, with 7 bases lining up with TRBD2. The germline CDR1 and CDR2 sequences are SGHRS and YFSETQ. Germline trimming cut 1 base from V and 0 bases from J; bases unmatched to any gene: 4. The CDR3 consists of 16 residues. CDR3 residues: CASSLQAGSSYNEQFF. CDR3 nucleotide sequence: TGCGCCAGCAGCTTGCAAGCGGGGAGCTCCTACAATGAGCAGTTCTTC. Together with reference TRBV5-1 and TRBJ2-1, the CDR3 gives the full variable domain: KAGVTQTPRYLIKTRGQQVTLSCSPISGHRSVSWYQQTPGQGLQFLFEYFSETQRNKGNFPGRFSGRQFSNSRSEMNVSTLELGDSALYLCASSLQAGSSYNEQFFGPGTRLTVL.

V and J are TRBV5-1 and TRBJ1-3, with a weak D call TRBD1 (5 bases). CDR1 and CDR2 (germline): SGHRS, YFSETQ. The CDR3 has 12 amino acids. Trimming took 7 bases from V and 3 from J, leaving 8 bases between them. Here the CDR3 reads CASCDSGNTIYF. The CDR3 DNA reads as TGCGCCAGCTGCGACAGTGGAAACACCATATATTTT.

CDR3 amino acids: CASRRIRDWNSPLHF. Written as DNA, the CDR3 is TGTGCCAGTCGAAGAATCAGGGATTGGAATTCACCCCTCCACTTT. The genes are TRBV19 and TRBJ1-6; the D gene is possibly TRBD1 (5 bases). Germline loops: CDR1 LNHDA, CDR2 SQIVND (reference sequence). The V gene lost 8 bases and the J gene lost 7 bases, with 18 bases spanning the gap. The CDR3 is made up of 15 amino acids.

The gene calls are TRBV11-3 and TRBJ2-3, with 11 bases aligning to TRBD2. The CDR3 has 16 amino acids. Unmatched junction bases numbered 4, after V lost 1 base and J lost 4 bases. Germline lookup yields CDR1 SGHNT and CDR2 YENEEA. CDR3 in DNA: TGTGCCAGCAGCTTAGGAATTAGCGGGGGGGCAGATACGCAGTATTTT. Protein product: CASSLGISGGADTQYF.

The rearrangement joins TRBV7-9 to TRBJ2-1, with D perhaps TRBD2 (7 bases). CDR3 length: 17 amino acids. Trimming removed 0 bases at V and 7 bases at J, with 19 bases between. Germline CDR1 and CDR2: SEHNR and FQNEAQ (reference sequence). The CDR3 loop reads CASSLALRGGAENEQFF. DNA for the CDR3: TGTGCCAGCAGCTTAGCCCTGCGAGGGGGGGCCGAGAATGAGCAGTTCTTC.

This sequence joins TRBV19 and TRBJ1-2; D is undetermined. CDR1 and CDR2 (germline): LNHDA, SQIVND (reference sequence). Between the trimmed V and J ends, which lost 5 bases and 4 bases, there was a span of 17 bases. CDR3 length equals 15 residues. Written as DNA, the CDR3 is TGTGCCAGTAGTCCCGGGCGGGGATCGGTCTATGGCTACACCTTC. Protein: CASSPGRGSVYGYTF.

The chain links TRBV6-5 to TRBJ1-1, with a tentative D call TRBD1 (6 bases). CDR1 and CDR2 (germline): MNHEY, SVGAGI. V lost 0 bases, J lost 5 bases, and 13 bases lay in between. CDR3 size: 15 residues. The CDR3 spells CASSYSAGEGTEAFF. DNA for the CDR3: TGTGCCAGCAGTTACTCGGCAGGGGAAGGGACTGAAGCTTTCTTT.

The CDR3 sequence: CASSQLGLLGQYF. In nucleotides, the CDR3 is TGCGCCAGCAGCCAGCTAGGACTCCTAGGGCAGTATTTT. This chain links TRBV4-3 with TRBJ2-3, with D tentatively TRBD2 (5 bases). The V gene's germline CDR1 is LGHNA and CDR2 YSLEER. The CDR3 extends over 13 amino acids. Deletions cut 3 bases from V and 11 bases from J, with 15 bases between.

The CDR3 region has the DNA TGTGCCAGCAGTGGGGACGTAGGGTACAATGAGCAGTTCTTC. It translates to CASSGDVGYNEQFF. V is TRBV6-6 and J is TRBJ2-1; D may be TRBD1 or TRBD2 (5 bases each). The CDR3 covers 14 residues. Germline values: CDR1 MNHNY, CDR2 SVGAGI (reference sequence). Trimming left V 5 bases short and J 4 bases short, with 12 bases between.